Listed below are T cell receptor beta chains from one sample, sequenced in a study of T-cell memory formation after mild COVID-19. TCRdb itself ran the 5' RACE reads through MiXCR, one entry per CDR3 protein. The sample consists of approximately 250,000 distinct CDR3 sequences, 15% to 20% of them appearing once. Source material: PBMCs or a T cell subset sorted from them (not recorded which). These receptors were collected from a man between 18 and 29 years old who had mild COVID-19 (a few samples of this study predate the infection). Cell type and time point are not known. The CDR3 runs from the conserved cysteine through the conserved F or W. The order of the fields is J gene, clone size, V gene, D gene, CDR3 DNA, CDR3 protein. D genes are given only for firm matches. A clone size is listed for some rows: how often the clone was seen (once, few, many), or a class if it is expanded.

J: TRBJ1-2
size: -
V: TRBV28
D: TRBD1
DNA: TGTGCCAGCAACAAACCGGGACAGGGGATTTGGGGCTACACCTTC
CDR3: CASNKPGQGIWGYTF

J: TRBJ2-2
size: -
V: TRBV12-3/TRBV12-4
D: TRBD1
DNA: TGTGCCAGCAGCCGACAGGGGGCCGCCGGGGAGCTGTTTTTT
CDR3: CASSRQGAAGELFF

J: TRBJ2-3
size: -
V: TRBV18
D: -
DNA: TGTGCCAGCTCATCTCCGACTCGTAGCACAGATACGCAGTATTTT
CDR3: CASSSPTRSTDTQYF

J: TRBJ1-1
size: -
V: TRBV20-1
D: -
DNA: TGCAGTGAGAGGTCGCGGGGGAGCACTGAAGCTTTCTTT
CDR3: CSERSRGSTEAFF

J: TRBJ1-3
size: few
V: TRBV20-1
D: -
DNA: TGCAGTGCTACCTCAGGGCAGGGGAAAGGAAACACCATATATTTT
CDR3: CSATSGQGKGNTIYF

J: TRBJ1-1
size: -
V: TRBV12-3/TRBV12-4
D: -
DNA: TGTGCCAGCAGTTTCGGTCTGTGGTCCGACACTGAAGCTTTCTTT
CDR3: CASSFGLWSDTEAFF

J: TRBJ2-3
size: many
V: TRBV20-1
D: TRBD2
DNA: TGCAGTGCTGGACAGATCGGCGGGGGGGCAGATACGCAGTATTTT
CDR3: CSAGQIGGGADTQYF

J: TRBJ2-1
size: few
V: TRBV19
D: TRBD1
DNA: TGTGCCAGTAGTAGGGACAGCTACAATGAGCAGTTCTTC
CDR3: CASSRDSYNEQFF

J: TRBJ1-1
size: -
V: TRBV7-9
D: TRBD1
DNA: TGTGCCAGCAGCTCCACAGGGGATGGAGCTTTCTTT
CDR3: CASSSTGDGAFF

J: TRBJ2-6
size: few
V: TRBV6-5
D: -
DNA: TGTGCCAGCAGCCCTGAGGGGGTCAGCGTCCTGACTTTC
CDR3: CASSPEGVSVLTF

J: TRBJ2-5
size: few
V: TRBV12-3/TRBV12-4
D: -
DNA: TGTGCCAGCAGGAACCGGGGGAGAGAGACCCAGTACTTC
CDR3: CASRNRGRETQYF

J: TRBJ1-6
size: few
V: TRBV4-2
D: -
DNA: TGTGCCAGCAGCCCAATCAGCGCTTCACCCCTCCACTTT
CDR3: CASSPISASPLHF

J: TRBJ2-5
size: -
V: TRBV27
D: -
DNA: TGTGCCAGCAGTCCTCAGGGGTCTGAGACCCAGTACTTC
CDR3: CASSPQGSETQYF

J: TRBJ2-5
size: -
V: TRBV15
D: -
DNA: TGTGCCACCAGCAGAGATCGGGACTCCGGGTGGACCCAGTACTTC
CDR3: CATSRDRDSGWTQYF

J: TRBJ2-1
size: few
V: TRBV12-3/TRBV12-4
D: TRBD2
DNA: TGTGCCAGCATTCCCCGATGGACTAGCGGGGGGGCTGGTGAGCAGTTCTTC
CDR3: CASIPRWTSGGAGEQFF

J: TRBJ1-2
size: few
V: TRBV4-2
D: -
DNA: TGTGCCAGCAGCCAAGATTGGTCGGGGGCAGTTGGCTACACCTTC
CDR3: CASSQDWSGAVGYTF

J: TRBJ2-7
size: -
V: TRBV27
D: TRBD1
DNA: TGTGCCAGCAGTTTCAGGGGGCGCCCCTACGAGCAGTACTTC
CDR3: CASSFRGRPYEQYF

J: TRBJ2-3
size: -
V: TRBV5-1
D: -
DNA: TGCGCCAGCAGCCCGCTCGCGACACAAACCGGGGATACGCAGTATTTT
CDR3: CASSPLATQTGDTQYF

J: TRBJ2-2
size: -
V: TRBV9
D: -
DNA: TGTGCCAGCAGCCTATTGTCGTCGGAGGAGCTGTTTTTT
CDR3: CASSLLSSEELFF

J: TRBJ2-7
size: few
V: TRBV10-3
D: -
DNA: TGTGCCATCAGTGAACCGGCCCGATACGAGCAGTACTTC
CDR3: CAISEPARYEQYF

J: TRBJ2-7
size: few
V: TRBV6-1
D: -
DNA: TGTGCCAGCAGTGAAGGGGCCATCGGGTCCTTC
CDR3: CASSEGAIGSF

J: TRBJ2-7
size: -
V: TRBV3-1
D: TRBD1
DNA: TGTGCCAGCAGCCACACCGGGACAGGGACCTACGAGCAGTACTTC
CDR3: CASSHTGTGTYEQYF

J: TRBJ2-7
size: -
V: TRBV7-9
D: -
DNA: TGTGCCAGCAGCTTAGGCCGGGGCTACGAGCAGTACTTC
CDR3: CASSLGRGYEQYF

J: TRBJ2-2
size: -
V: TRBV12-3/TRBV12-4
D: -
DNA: TGTGCCAGCAGTTCCTCCGACAGGTCGAACACCGGGGAGCTGTTTTTT
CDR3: CASSSSDRSNTGELFF

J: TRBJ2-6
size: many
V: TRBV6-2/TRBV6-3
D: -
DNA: TGTGCCAGCAGTTCTTGGGGCTCTGGGGCCAACGTCCTGACTTTC
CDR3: CASSSWGSGANVLTF

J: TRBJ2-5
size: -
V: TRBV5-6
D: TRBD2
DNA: TGTGCCAGCAGCTTGGCCTTGGGACTAGAAGGCGAGACCCAGTACTTC
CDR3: CASSLALGLEGETQYF

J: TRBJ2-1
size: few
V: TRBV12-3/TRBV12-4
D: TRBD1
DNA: TGTGCCAGCAGTTTAGGAACAGGGGGCTACAATGAGCAGTTCTTC
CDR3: CASSLGTGGYNEQFF

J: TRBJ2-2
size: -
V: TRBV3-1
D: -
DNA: TGTGCCAGCAGCCTTAGGAGGGCGGGCACCGGGGAGCTGTTTTTT
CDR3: CASSLRRAGTGELFF

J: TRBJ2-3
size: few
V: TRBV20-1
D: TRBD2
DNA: TGCAGTGCTCCCATACCGGGACTAGCGGGGAAAAATACGCAGTATTTT
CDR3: CSAPIPGLAGKNTQYF

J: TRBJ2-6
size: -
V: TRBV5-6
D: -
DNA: TGTGCCAGCAGCTTGGGAGGGGGGAGAAGCTCTGGGGCCAACGTCCTGACTTTC
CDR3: CASSLGGGRSSGANVLTF

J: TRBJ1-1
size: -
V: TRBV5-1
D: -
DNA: TGCGCCAGCAGCTTAACACCTGATGCCACTGAAGCTTTCTTT
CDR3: CASSLTPDATEAFF

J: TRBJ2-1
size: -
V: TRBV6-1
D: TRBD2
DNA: TGTGCGATCCGTAAGGGCGGGGGTTACAATGAGCAGTTCTTC
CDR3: CAIRKGGGYNEQFF

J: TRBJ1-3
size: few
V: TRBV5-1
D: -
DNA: TGCGCCAGCAGCTTGATGGGCTACTCTGGAAACACCATATATTTT
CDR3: CASSLMGYSGNTIYF

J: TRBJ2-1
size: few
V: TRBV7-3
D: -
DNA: TGTGCCAGCAGCTGGACTCGGGGACTGTCCTACAATGAGCAGTTCTTC
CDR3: CASSWTRGLSYNEQFF

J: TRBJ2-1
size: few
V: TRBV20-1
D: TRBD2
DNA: TGCAGTGCTAGTTTACTAGCGGGGGCCTCCTACAATGAGCAGTTCTTC
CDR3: CSASLLAGASYNEQFF

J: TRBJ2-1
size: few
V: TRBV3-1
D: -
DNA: TGTGCCAGCAGCCAGATGGGGCAGGCATCAAATGAGCAGTTCTTC
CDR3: CASSQMGQASNEQFF